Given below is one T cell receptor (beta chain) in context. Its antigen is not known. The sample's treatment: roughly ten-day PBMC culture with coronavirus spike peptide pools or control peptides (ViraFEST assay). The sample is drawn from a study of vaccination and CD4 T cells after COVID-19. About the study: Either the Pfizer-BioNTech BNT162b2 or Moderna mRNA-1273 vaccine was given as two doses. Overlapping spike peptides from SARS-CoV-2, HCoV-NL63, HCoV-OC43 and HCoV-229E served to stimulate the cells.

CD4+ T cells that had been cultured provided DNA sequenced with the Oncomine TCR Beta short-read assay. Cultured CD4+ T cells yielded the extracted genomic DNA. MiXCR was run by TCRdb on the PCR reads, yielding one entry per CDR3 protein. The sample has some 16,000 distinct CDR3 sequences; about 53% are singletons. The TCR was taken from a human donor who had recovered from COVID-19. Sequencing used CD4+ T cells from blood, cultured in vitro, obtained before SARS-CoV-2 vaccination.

The CDR3 sequence is CSSYDRNTEAFF. The CDR3 DNA sequence: TGCAGCTCATACGACCGGAACACTGAAGCTTTCTTT. V usage is TRBV20-1 and J usage is TRBJ1-1; D is uncertain. Germline V gene lookup returns CDR1 DFQATT and CDR2 SNEGSKA (reference sequence). The CDR3 loop spans 12 amino acids.